The source of this T cell receptor beta chain is a study of response to subunit inactivated influenza vaccine. TCRdb processed the RT-PCR reads anew with MiXCR; each CDR3 protein has one entry. The repertoire holds over 800,000 distinct CDR3 sequences, with 21% as singletons. Sequenced here: PBMCs from blood, sampled 5 days after vaccination. The source of this sequence is a man between 45 and 60 years old who received an inactivated influenza vaccine.

The DNA of the CDR3 is TGCAGTGCTAGAGGACGGAATTTTATGGCTTTCTTT. It is translated as CSARGRNFMAFF. The V call is TRBV20-1, the J call TRBJ1-1; D unresolved. V lost 1 base to trimming and J lost 11 bases, with 14 bases between them. The CDR3 extends over 12 amino acids. Germline CDR1 reads DFQATT; CDR2 reads SNEGSKA (reference sequence).